This T cell receptor (beta chain) was profiled in a study of blood T cell repertoires in COVID-19 (TCRdb year 2020). Turning to the overall study: Collaborator samples came from the United States, Italy and Spain and covered acute and convalescent phases of COVID-19. The prospective study material was composed of cDNA or gDNA derived from T cells, B-cell-depleted T cells, or PBMCs. Deeply sampled blood TCRbeta repertoires from subjects exposed to, actively infected with, or recovered from COVID-19 were included in the dataset. A freely available public database, intended as a resource for researchers studying the immune response to SARS-CoV-2, is where the repertoires were released. The samples were drawn from the first 160 participants of the ongoing ImmuneRACE study and from roughly 1,300 subjects provided by 6 global collaborators. The sample metadata nearly always contained a de-identified subject ID, COVID-19 status, age in years and sex. HLA class I and class II types, where available, came from metadata supplied by the sample provider rather than from assay-based typing. Paper-wide results and their limitations: How much clinical and demographic metadata was included differed by source and by participant, and the metadata was provided uncurated.

Regarding this clone: Its recognized antigen is unknown. Qualities for individual bases were not recorded, and no much larger clone is one base off.

Its CDR3 holds 12 amino acids, cysteine through phenylalanine. Left in the record is the CDR3 DNA by itself, 36 bases read in frame from the first base. CDR1 is given as ENHRY and CDR2 as SYGVKD, both from the germline V gene. For this chain, trimming is 10 bases at the V end and 7 bases at the J end, and the number of junction bases without a gene match is 8. TCRbeta CDR3 regions were amplified from genomic DNA by means of the immunoSEQ Assay, a bias-controlled multiplex PCR. Per the source publication's procedure: The number of nucleated cells in each sample was estimated from the amplification of reference gene primers within the assay. To quantify the absolute abundance of each unique TCRbeta CDR3 rearrangement, sequence reads were collapsed and filtered. For each sample, productive Simpson clonality was calculated as the square root of Simpson's diversity index over productive rearrangements. The table comes from immuneACCESS by way of TCRdb, which keeps in-frame sequences with V and J called. Part of the clones is missing from these tables; in studies checked, under half for an unresolved V gene and the rest for unknown reasons. That table gives V, J and clone size, and the DNA gave D and trimming. Across this sample there are 250,000 to 300,000 clones, with around 90% seen only once. Of the sample, approximately 0.85% is held by the ten largest clones.

A second Seattle source provided samples from volunteer blood donors who had recovered from COVID-19. Whole blood was collected in K2EDTA tubes by collaborating institutions according to the institutions' own protocols. Collaborator samples were shipped for TCRbeta analysis as frozen whole blood, isolated PBMCs, or DNA extracted from either sample type. Sample: peripheral blood. The receptor was isolated from a woman aged 40 to 49 who had recovered from COVID-19. The chain was built from TRBV10-3 and TRBJ2-7; TRBD1 lines up with 9 middle nucleotides. The nucleotides are TGTGCCACCGGGACAGGGATTTGGGAGCAGTACTTC. The resulting protein is CATGTGIWEQYF.